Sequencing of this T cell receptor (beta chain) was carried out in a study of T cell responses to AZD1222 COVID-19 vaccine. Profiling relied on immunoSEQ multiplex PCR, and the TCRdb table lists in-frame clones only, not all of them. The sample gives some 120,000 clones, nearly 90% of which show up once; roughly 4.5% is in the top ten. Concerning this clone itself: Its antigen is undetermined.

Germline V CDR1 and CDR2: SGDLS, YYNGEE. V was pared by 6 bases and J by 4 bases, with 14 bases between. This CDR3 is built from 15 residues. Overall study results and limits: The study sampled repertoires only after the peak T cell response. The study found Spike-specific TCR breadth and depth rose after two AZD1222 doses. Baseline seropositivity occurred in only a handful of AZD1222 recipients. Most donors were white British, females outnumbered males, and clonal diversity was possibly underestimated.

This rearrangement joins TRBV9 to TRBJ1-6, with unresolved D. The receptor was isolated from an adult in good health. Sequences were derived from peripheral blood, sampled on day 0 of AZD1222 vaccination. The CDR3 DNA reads TGTGCCAGCACCGCAAACCCCGATTATAATTCACCCCTCCACTTT. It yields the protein CASTANPDYNSPLHF.